The next 32 T cell receptor beta chains were all read from a single sample in a study of Graves' ophthalmopathy and Graves' hyperthyroidism. Using RNA transcripts, the TCR beta CDR3 regions were amplified. Scientists carried out first-round RT-PCR using HTBI primers and then a second-round multiplex PCR. One entry per CDR3 protein results from TCRdb running MiXCR on the multiplex PCR reads. The sample carries about 220,000 distinct CDR3 sequences, about 22% recorded once. Sequenced sample: peripheral blood. Receptor source: a woman between 45 and 65 years old with Graves' ophthalmopathy.

The gene calls are TRBV14 and TRBJ2-2; TRBD1 or TRBD2 may be the D gene (5 bases each). The CDR3 covers 15 residues. The germline V gene encodes CDR1 SGHDN and CDR2 FVKESK. The V gene lost 4 bases and the J gene lost 3 bases, with 12 bases spanning the gap. The CDR3 DNA is TGTGCCAGCAGCCTCGAGGGGTTGCACACCGGGGAGCTGTTTTTT. Amino acids: CASSLEGLHTGELFF.

This clonotype showed up many times. The CDR3 spells CASSLAGSRYEQYF. As DNA, the CDR3 is TGTGCCAGCAGTTTAGCCGGGTCCCGCTACGAGCAGTACTTC. The chain is built from TRBV12-3 or TRBV12-4 and TRBJ2-7, with D uncertain. There are 14 residues in the CDR3. The germline V and J ends were trimmed by 0 bases and 3 bases, with 9 bases remaining between them.

The chain joins TRBV12-3 or TRBV12-4 to TRBJ2-7; TRBD2 is a possible D gene (5 bases). Trimming took 6 bases from V and 12 from J, leaving 21 bases between them. The CDR3 runs to 13 residues. This CDR3 is CASSQTARGTLYF. DNA for the CDR3: TGTGCCAGCAGCCAAACCGCCCGGGGAACGTTGTACTTC.

Concerning this clonotype itself: A read error may produce the germline difference seen at one junction end. The chain links TRBV11-2 to TRBJ1-1, with D hard to call. CDR3 length: 15 amino acids. The germline V gene encodes CDR1 SGHAT and CDR2 FQNNGV. Here the CDR3 DNA reads TGTGCCGGCAGCTTAGTTCCGGGTGGGAACACTGAAGCTTTCTTT. This gives the protein CAGSLVPGGNTEAFF.

For this clonotype: The conserved closing phenylalanine or tryptophan is absent in this CDR3, likely reflecting a read error. The chain recombines TRBV5-1 with TRBJ2-7; tentative D call: TRBD1 (5 bases). Germline CDR1 reads SGHRS; CDR2 reads YFSETQ. CDR3 length: 15 residues. The CDR3 region is CGSSPRPGPSYEQYL. The CDR3 DNA sequence: TGCGGCAGCAGCCCTCGGCCAGGGCCGTCCTACGAGCAGTACCTC.

This clonotype has a count of ten or more. The V gene is TRBV6-5, the J gene TRBJ1-2; D not resolved. The CDR3 length is 13 residues. Germline lookup yields CDR1 MNHEY and CDR2 SVGAGI. Trimming took 0 bases from V and 10 from J, leaving 12 bases between them. The CDR3 sequence is CASSYSLFSDYTF. In nucleotides, the CDR3 is TGTGCCAGCAGTTACTCGCTCTTCTCTGACTACACCTTC.

This clonotype has more than one count but fewer than ten. V usage is TRBV4-1 and J usage is TRBJ1-1; D ambiguous. This CDR3 has 17 amino acids. Germline CDR1 is MGHRA and CDR2 is YSYEKL. Trimming pared 0 bases from V and 0 bases from J, leaving 14 bases between. The CDR3 DNA follows: TGCGCCAGCAGCCAAGATAGGGTTCCGGGGATGAACACTGAAGCTTTCTTT. It encodes CASSQDRVPGMNTEAFF.

This clonotype was recorded many times. The genes are TRBV10-3 and TRBJ2-7; 7 bases match TRBD1. The CDR3 totals 12 residues. Germline CDR1 ENHRY, CDR2 SYGVKD. J was trimmed by 5 bases and V by 5 bases; bases with no gene match: 3. CDR3 amino acids: CAISQTGNEQYF. CDR3 DNA sequence: TGTGCCATCAGTCAGACAGGGAACGAGCAGTACTTC.

The chain is built from TRBV3-1 and TRBJ1-1, with D unclear. The CDR3 runs 11 residues. CDR1 LGHDT and CDR2 YNNKEL come from the germline V gene (reference sequence). V was trimmed by 5 bases and J by 3 bases, leaving 4 bases between them. In DNA, the CDR3 is TGTGCCAGCAGCGCCCACACTGAAGCTTTCTTT. This encodes CASSAHTEAFF.

The chain has TRBV2 and TRBJ2-7, with D perhaps assigned TRBD1 or TRBD2 (5 bases each). The CDR3 is 14 residues long. V shed 10 bases and J shed 2 bases, with 18 bases lying between them. The germline gives CDR1 SNHLY, CDR2 FYNNEI. This chain's CDR3 is CATRVEANTYEQYF. The CDR3 DNA sequence: TGTGCCACCAGGGTGGAGGCGAACACCTACGAGCAGTACTTC.

Many counts were recorded for this clonotype. The chain joins TRBV6-1 to TRBJ2-7; either TRBD1 or TRBD2 may supply D (5 bases each). V dropped 4 bases and J dropped 3 bases, with 10 bases sitting between them. The CDR3 has 13 residues. Per germline, CDR1 MNHNS and CDR2 SASEGT. The CDR3 region is CASSAGPVYEQYF. The CDR3 region has the DNA TGTGCCAGCAGTGCGGGACCAGTCTACGAGCAGTACTTC.

The genes are TRBV18 and TRBJ2-7; possible D gene TRBD2, 5 bases. The CDR3 contains 13 residues. Germline values: CDR1 KGHSH, CDR2 LQKENI. V dropped 3 bases and J dropped 3 bases, with 9 bases sitting between them. The CDR3, as DNA: TGTGCCAGCTCACCCTCCGGAGGCTACGAGCAGTACTTC. Encoded protein: CASSPSGGYEQYF.

There are many counts of this clonotype. This chain joins TRBV10-2 and TRBJ2-7; no reliable D call. The V gene's germline CDR1 is WSHSY and CDR2 SAAADI. V lost 7 bases, J lost 6 bases, and 13 bases lay in between. There are 12 residues in the CDR3. CDR3 protein: CASMLDVGEQYF. In DNA, the CDR3 is TGCGCCAGCATGCTTGACGTGGGCGAGCAGTACTTC.

This clonotype was detected ten times or more. The chain links TRBV30 to TRBJ2-7, with 7 bases identical to TRBD1. The CDR3 sequence is 12 residues long. J gave up 4 bases and V 1 base, and 1 base lay outside the gene matches. Germline V gene data show CDR1 as GTSNPN and CDR2 as SVGIG (reference sequence). Written as DNA, the CDR3 is TGTGCCTGGAGTGCACAGGGGTACGAGCAGTACTTC. Translation: CAWSAQGYEQYF.

The sample holds many counts of this clonotype. V usage is TRBV28 and J usage is TRBJ1-1; D is undetermined. The CDR3 consists of 14 residues. The ends were cut back, 5 bases at V and 2 bases at J, with 12 bases in the middle. Germline V gene lookup returns CDR1 MDHEN and CDR2 SYDVKM. CDR3 coding DNA: TGTGCCAGCAGTCCCTACGGGTTCAACACTGAAGCTTTCTTT. It is translated as CASSPYGFNTEAFF. The whole variable domain, filled in from reference TRBV28 and TRBJ1-1, reads DVKVTQSSRYLVKRTGEKVFLECVQDMDHENMFWYRQDPGLGLRLIYFSYDVKMKEKGDIPEGYSVSREKKERFSLILESASTNQTSMYLCASSPYGFNTEAFFGQGTRLTVV.

The chain recombines TRBV7-2 with TRBJ2-5, with a possible D match to TRBD1 (5 bases). Germline V gene lookup returns CDR1 SGHTA and CDR2 FQGNSA. This CDR3 spans 15 amino acids. V lost 0 bases, J lost 3 bases, and 11 bases lay in between. The CDR3 bases are TGTGCCAGCAGCTTAGCGATGGGGCGGAAAGAGACCCAGTACTTC. Encoded protein: CASSLAMGRKETQYF.

As concerns this clonotype: Just one base apart from a much larger clone, this may be a read error. V usage is TRBV9 and J usage is TRBJ1-1; 7 nucleotides line up with TRBD1. The CDR3 consists of 15 residues. Germline V gene lookup returns CDR1 SGDLS and CDR2 YYNGEE. The CDR3 is CVSSVVSGGNTEAFF. CDR3 nucleotides: TGTGTCAGCAGCGTAGTATCAGGGGGGAACACTGAAGCTTTCTTT.

This chain links TRBV15 with TRBJ2-7; TRBD1 or TRBD2 may be the D gene (5 bases each). The germline gives CDR1 LNHNV, CDR2 YYDKDF (reference sequence). Trimming pared 0 bases from V and 4 bases from J, leaving 10 bases between. The CDR3 has 14 amino acids. The CDR3 DNA reads as TGTGCCACCAGCAGAGAATCCGGGGCTTACGAGCAGTACTTC. This gives the protein CATSRESGAYEQYF.

This clonotype was seen at least ten times. The V and J genes are TRBV2 and TRBJ2-1, with unresolved D. From germline, CDR1 is SNHLY and CDR2 FYNNEI. The length of the CDR3 is 12 residues. The germline V and J ends were trimmed by 5 bases and 14 bases, with 16 bases remaining between them. In DNA, the CDR3 is TGTGCCAGCAGTAAAGTAAGCACCGATAAGTTCTTC. It codes for CASSKVSTDKFF.

This clonotype showed up many times. The rearrangement links TRBV2 to TRBJ2-7, with D possibly TRBD2 on 5 matching bases. In germline, CDR1 is SNHLY, CDR2 FYNNEI. With 11 bases removed from V and 0 bases from J, the gap between germline ends came to 20 bases. The length of the CDR3 is 15 residues. DNA of the CDR3: TGTGCCGGACTGTTTTCGGTCCGTAGCTCCTACGAGCAGTACTTC. It is translated as CAGLFSVRSSYEQYF.

The rearrangement links TRBV24-1 to TRBJ1-1; TRBD1 might be the D (5 bases). The CDR3 has 13 residues. CDR1 is KGHDR, CDR2 SFDVKD, per germline. V lost 2 bases and J 3 bases, leaving 6 bases between the germline ends. The CDR3 loop reads CATSDWGDTEAFF. DNA of the CDR3: TGTGCCACCAGTGATTGGGGGGACACTGAAGCTTTCTTT.

At least ten counts were recorded for this clonotype. CDR3 nucleotide sequence: TGTGCCAGTAGTATCCTAGCGGGAGTTGGCACCGGGGAGCTGTTTTTT. Residues: CASSILAGVGTGELFF. The chain is built from TRBV19 and TRBJ2-2; TRBD2 matches 10 bases. The CDR3 is made up of 16 amino acids. Germline V CDR1 and CDR2: LNHDA, SQIVND (reference sequence). The junction had 5 bases not matched to a gene; V was cut back by 3 bases and J by 4 bases.

The table lists this clonotype with a few counts. The V call is TRBV5-5, the J call TRBJ2-3; TRBD1 agrees at 7 bases. The CDR3 contains 15 residues. The germline V gene encodes CDR1 SGHKS and CDR2 YYEKEE (reference sequence). V shed 2 bases, J shed 2 bases, and the junction held 5 bases outside the gene matches. The CDR3 nucleotides are TGTGCCAGCAGCTTCGGGGACAGCTTCACAGATACGCAGTATTTT. Translation: CASSFGDSFTDTQYF. Together with reference TRBV5-5 and TRBJ2-3, the CDR3 gives the full variable domain: DAGVTQSPTHLIKTRGQQVTLRCSPISGHKSVSWYQQVLGQGPQFIFQYYEKEERGRGNFPDRFSARQFPNYSSELNVNALLLGDSALYLCASSFGDSFTDTQYFGPGTRLTVL.

This chain connects TRBV6-1 to TRBJ2-7; possible D gene TRBD2, 5 bases. Germline V gene sequence: CDR1 MNHNS, CDR2 SASEGT. The CDR3 length is 12 residues. Trimming cost V 8 bases and J 0 bases, with 8 bases left between them. The CDR3, as DNA: TGTGCCAGCCAGGACTCCTCCTACGAGCAGTACTTC. Its translation: CASQDSSYEQYF.

This clonotype was seen many times. This chain connects TRBV3-1 to TRBJ2-7; D unclear. The CDR3 is made up of 14 amino acids. Germline loops: CDR1 LGHDT, CDR2 YNNKEL (reference sequence). Deletions cut 0 bases from V and 3 bases from J, with 9 bases between. This CDR3 is CASSQDRKGYEQYF. Written as DNA, the CDR3 is TGTGCCAGCAGCCAAGATAGGAAGGGCTACGAGCAGTACTTC.

At least ten counts were recorded for this clonotype. The V call is TRBV5-1, the J call TRBJ1-2, with 8 bases fitting TRBD1. CDR1 is SGHRS and CDR2 is YFSETQ in the germline V gene. The CDR3 covers 12 residues. V lost 4 bases and J lost 6; bases outside the gene matches: 2. As DNA, the CDR3 is TGCGCCAGCAGCAAGGACAGGGATGGCTACACCTTC. Encoded protein: CASSKDRDGYTF.

The chain recombines TRBV30 with TRBJ1-2; D call uncertain. The V gene lost 0 bases and the J gene lost 3 bases, with 14 bases spanning the gap. This CDR3 is 15 amino acids long. CDR1 GTSNPN and CDR2 SVGIG come from the germline V gene (reference sequence). The CDR3 here is CAWSVHQVLDYGYTF. DNA for the CDR3: TGTGCCTGGAGTGTACATCAGGTCCTGGACTATGGCTACACCTTC.

At least ten counts were recorded for this clonotype. The V and J genes are TRBV28 and TRBJ2-7; TRBD2 aligns across 13 bases. The CDR3 runs 14 residues. CDR1 and CDR2 (germline): MDHEN, SYDVKM. V dropped 5 bases and J dropped 6; count of bases not matched to a gene: 4. This CDR3 reads CASSQTSGGLEQYF. The CDR3 DNA sequence: TGTGCCAGCAGTCAGACTAGCGGGGGGCTCGAGCAGTACTTC.

This clonotype was observed a few times. V and J are TRBV5-1 and TRBJ2-7; TRBD2 agrees at 8 bases. Germline CDR1 is SGHRS and CDR2 is YFSETQ. The CDR3 is 16 amino acids. Germline trimming cut 2 bases from V and 1 base from J; bases unmatched to any gene: 8. The CDR3 DNA reads as TGCGCCAGCAGCTTTGCGGAAGGACTAGCATCCTACGAGCAGTACTTC. Translation gives CASSFAEGLASYEQYF.

In this sample, this clonotype turned up many times. The V and J genes are TRBV4-2 and TRBJ2-7; no firm D call. V was clipped by 0 bases and J by 1 base, with 4 bases between them. Germline values: CDR1 LGHNA, CDR2 YNFKEQ. This CDR3 contains 13 residues. DNA of the CDR3: TGTGCCAGCAGCCAAGAACGGTCCTACGAGCAGTACTTC. Its protein is CASSQERSYEQYF.

This clonotype was picked up many times. The chain joins TRBV6-1 to TRBJ1-1, with 7 bases fitting TRBD1. The CDR3 spans 13 residues. The germline V gene encodes CDR1 MNHNS and CDR2 SASEGT. With 6 bases clipped from V and 0 bases from J, the junction kept 1 base outside the gene matches. CDR3 region: CASSGTVNTEAFF. Written as DNA, the CDR3 is TGTGCCAGCAGCGGGACAGTGAACACTGAAGCTTTCTTT.

This clonotype has a count of ten or more. The chain is built from TRBV28 and TRBJ1-5, with D possibly being TRBD1 (6 bases). V was clipped by 3 bases and J by 2 bases, with 11 bases between them. Germline CDR1 is MDHEN and CDR2 is SYDVKM. This CDR3 spans 15 amino acids. In DNA form, the CDR3 reads TGTGCCAGCAGTTTCCAGGGGCCAGGCAATCAGCCCCAGCATTTT. Amino acids: CASSFQGPGNQPQHF.